One sample yielded the 22 T cell receptor beta chains listed below, sequenced in a study of early T cells in non-severe SARS-CoV-2 infection. TCRdb re-derived calls from the 5' RACE reads in MiXCR, one entry per CDR3 protein. The profile shows roughly 46,000 distinct CDR3 sequences, 9.4% of them singletons. The specimen was whole blood, collected at baseline. These receptors originate from an adult who was a healthcare worker with PCR-confirmed SARS-CoV-2 infection or an uninfected control (not recorded which).

This chain connects TRBV28 to TRBJ1-3; D is unresolved. The germline V and J ends were trimmed by 7 bases and 1 base, with 2 bases remaining between them. The CDR3 has 11 amino acids. CDR1 and CDR2 from the germline V gene are MDHEN and SYDVKM. CDR3 protein: CASTSGNTIYF. As DNA, the CDR3 is TGTGCCAGCACATCTGGAAACACCATATATTTT.

The chain recombines TRBV5-6 with TRBJ2-7; D is unclear. Trimming left V 2 bases short and J 0 bases short, with 9 bases between. This CDR3 contains 14 residues. The germline V gene encodes CDR1 SGHDT and CDR2 YYEEEE. The CDR3 protein is CASSFQVSSYEQYF. CDR3 coding DNA: TGTGCCAGCAGCTTTCAGGTTAGCTCCTACGAGCAGTACTTC.

This clonotype was counted at least ten times. The J gene is TRBJ2-1, the V gene TRBV7-2; 7 nucleotides match TRBD2. This CDR3 spans 15 amino acids. CDR1 SGHTA and CDR2 FQGNSA come from the germline V gene. V gave up 4 bases and J gave up 7 bases; unmatched junction bases: 10. In DNA, the CDR3 is TGTGCCAGCAGCTGGGGACTACCCCGGGGAAATGAGCAGTTCTTC. Translation gives CASSWGLPRGNEQFF.

This clonotype has just a few counts. This sequence joins TRBV5-1 and TRBJ2-7; maybe TRBD1 (6 bases). Trimming took off 4 bases at V and 1 base at J, with 12 bases between the two ends. Germline-derived CDR1 and CDR2 are SGHRS and YFSETQ. CDR3 size: 14 residues. In DNA form, the CDR3 reads TGCGCCAGCAGCGCCCGAGGGGGTTCCTACGAGCAGTACTTC. Translating it yields CASSARGGSYEQYF.

The CDR3 sequence: CSAPPGATEAFF. For the CDR3, the DNA is TGCAGTGCTCCACCGGGGGCCACTGAAGCTTTCTTT. This rearrangement joins TRBV20-1 to TRBJ1-1, with a possible D match to TRBD1 (6 bases). The V gene lost 5 bases and the J gene lost 4 bases, with 11 bases spanning the gap. Per germline, CDR1 DFQATT and CDR2 SNEGSKA (reference sequence). The CDR3 has 12 residues.

This clonotype was seen more than once but under ten times. The V call is TRBV29-1, the J call TRBJ2-1; D unclear. The CDR3 spans 13 residues. V shed 7 bases and J shed 1 base, with 11 bases lying between them. Germline CDR1 SQVTM, CDR2 ANQGSEA. The CDR3 loop reads CSAYRSSYNEQFF. Here the CDR3 DNA reads TGCAGCGCCTACCGCAGTTCCTACAATGAGCAGTTCTTC.

This sequence joins TRBV19 and TRBJ2-5, with a weak D call TRBD2 (5 bases). The germline gives CDR1 LNHDA, CDR2 SQIVND (reference sequence). The CDR3 covers 12 residues. Trimming took 4 bases from V and 4 from J, leaving 7 bases between them. The CDR3 sequence: CASSRGGETQYF. The CDR3 DNA sequence: TGTGCCAGTAGTAGAGGAGGAGAGACCCAGTACTTC.

This sequence joins TRBV25-1 and TRBJ2-1, with unresolved D. The CDR3 covers 19 residues. Trimming took off 1 base at V and 5 bases at J, with 24 bases between the two ends. CDR1 MGHDK and CDR2 SYGVNS come from the germline V gene. CDR3 DNA: TGTGCCAGCAGTGAATTAGGACCTCCGATACCGAAAACAAACAATGAGCAGTTCTTC. Translation: CASSELGPPIPKTNNEQFF. Full variable domain (missing parts from reference TRBV25-1 and TRBJ2-1): EADIYQTPRYLVIGTGKKITLECSQTMGHDKMYWYQQDPGMELHLIHYSYGVNSTEKGDLSSESTVSRIRTEHFPLTLESARPSHTSQYLCASSELGPPIPKTNNEQFFGPGTRLTVL.

Only a few counts were recorded for this clonotype. The V and J genes are TRBV12-3 or TRBV12-4 and TRBJ1-3; D remains unclear. V was trimmed by 6 bases and J by 10 bases, leaving 10 bases between them. The CDR3 sequence is 11 residues long. The CDR3 loop reads CASSPRRTIYF. CDR3 in DNA: TGTGCCAGCAGCCCACGTAGGACCATATATTTT.

This clonotype was detected many times. The chain combines TRBV29-1 with TRBJ2-3; D uncertain. The CDR3 covers 13 residues. Trimming shortened V by 5 bases and J by 2 bases, and 11 bases separated the two germline ends. Germline CDR1 and CDR2: SQVTM and ANQGSEA. The CDR3 bases are TGCAGCGTTAAGGCCCCCCTCACAGATACGCAGTATTTT. Translating it yields CSVKAPLTDTQYF.

This clonotype was picked up a small number of times. This chain connects TRBV4-1 to TRBJ2-7; TRBD1 aligns across 7 bases. Looked up from germline, CDR1 is MGHRA and CDR2 is YSYEKL. The CDR3 sequence is 18 residues long. After removal of 0 bases from V and 2 bases from J, the junction contained 13 bases not matched to a gene. The chain's CDR3 is CASSQDLVGTGDPYEQYF. The CDR3 DNA follows: TGCGCCAGCAGCCAAGATTTGGTCGGAACAGGGGACCCCTACGAGCAGTACTTC.

This clonotype was observed at least ten times. The rearrangement links TRBV12-3 or TRBV12-4 to TRBJ2-7, with D hard to call. V was cut by 6 bases and J by 7 bases, with 22 bases left in between. The CDR3 runs to 15 residues. Here the CDR3 DNA reads TGTGCCAGCAGATTTGCTCGAGGCGCAGCCTCAGAGCAGTACTTC. Translated, it gives CASRFARGAASEQYF.

This clonotype was counted between two and nine times. The chain has TRBV7-9 and TRBJ2-7; no clear D. V shed 5 bases and J shed 0 bases, with 8 bases lying between them. The CDR3 runs to 13 residues. Germline V gene data show CDR1 as SEHNR and CDR2 as FQNEAQ (reference sequence). The CDR3 DNA is TGTGCCAGCAGCCATCCAACCTCCTACGAGCAGTACTTC. This translates into CASSHPTSYEQYF. Based on the CDR3 plus reference TRBV7-9 and TRBJ2-7, the full variable domain is DTGVSQNPRHKITKRGQNVTFRCDPISEHNRLYWYRQTLGQGPEFLTYFQNEAQLEKSRLLSDRFSAERPKGSFSTLEIQRTEQGDSAMYLCASSHPTSYEQYFGPGTRLTVT.

This clonotype was observed at least ten times. V is TRBV7-2 and J is TRBJ2-2, with D unclear. The germline gives CDR1 SGHTA, CDR2 FQGNSA. The CDR3 length is 15 residues. V was shortened by 8 bases and J by 4 bases, with 17 bases between the two germline ends. CDR3 DNA sequence: TGTGCCAGCCCGAAATCGGTAGCACCCACCGGGGAGCTGTTTTTT. Translated, it gives CASPKSVAPTGELFF.

This clonotype came up many times. The gene calls are TRBV20-1 and TRBJ2-3; 9 bases fit TRBD2. This CDR3 contains 15 residues. Germline CDR1 DFQATT, CDR2 SNEGSKA (reference sequence). J lost 5 bases, V lost 3 bases, and 9 bases had no gene match. The CDR3 region is CSARSGGGAQDTQYF. The CDR3 DNA follows: TGCAGTGCTAGGTCCGGCGGGGGGGCCCAAGATACGCAGTATTTT.

This clonotype showed up many times. The chain employs TRBV18 and TRBJ1-1; D might be TRBD1 (5 bases). The germline V and J ends were trimmed by 6 bases and 1 base, with 9 bases remaining between them. The CDR3 extends over 13 amino acids. CDR1 is KGHSH, CDR2 LQKENI, per germline. CDR3 in DNA: TGTGCCAGCTCGTTTCAGGGGAACACTGAAGCTTTCTTT. It translates to CASSFQGNTEAFF.

The table lists this clonotype with many counts. V gene TRBV11-2 combines with J gene TRBJ1-1, with 7 bases lining up with TRBD1. Trimming removed 6 bases from V and 1 base from J; junction bases left unmatched: 11. The CDR3 consists of 16 residues. The germline V gene has CDR1 SGHAT and CDR2 FQNNGV. The CDR3 protein is CASRPGQKLPNTEAFF. The CDR3 DNA reads TGTGCCAGCAGGCCGGGACAGAAGCTTCCGAACACTGAAGCTTTCTTT.

In this sample, this clonotype turned up a few times. The V and J genes are TRBV7-8 and TRBJ1-1; D is ambiguous. Looked up from germline, CDR1 is SGHVS and CDR2 is FQNEAQ. The CDR3 extends over 15 amino acids. V gave up 1 base and J gave up 2 bases, with 11 bases separating them. The CDR3 DNA is TGTGCCAGCAGCTTAGTTGCCGGGCGTAACACTGAAGCTTTCTTT. This translates into CASSLVAGRNTEAFF.

The J gene is TRBJ1-5, the V gene TRBV30; D might be TRBD1 (6 bases). The germline V gene encodes CDR1 GTSNPN and CDR2 SVGIG (reference sequence). There are 12 residues in the CDR3. V dropped 5 bases and J dropped 3 bases, with 8 bases sitting between them. DNA for the CDR3: TGTGCCTGGGGACAGATCAATCAGCCCCAGCATTTT. This encodes CAWGQINQPQHF.

This clonotype was counted ten times or more. This chain links TRBV30 with TRBJ1-1; D uncertain. Germline CDR1 reads GTSNPN; CDR2 reads SVGIG (reference sequence). The CDR3 covers 13 residues. V lost 0 bases and J 5 bases, leaving 10 bases between the germline ends. The CDR3, as DNA: TGTGCCTGGAGTGTATCCGTGTCGACTGAAGCTTTCTTT. Amino acids: CAWSVSVSTEAFF.

V is TRBV6-1 and J is TRBJ2-1; D is uncertain. CDR3 size: 13 residues. Per germline, CDR1 MNHNS and CDR2 SASEGT. V was pared by 1 base and J by 9 bases, with 10 bases between. This CDR3 reads CASSEVNSFEQFF. The DNA of the CDR3 is TGTGCCAGCAGTGAAGTAAATAGCTTTGAGCAGTTCTTC.

The chain recombines TRBV18 with TRBJ2-2; D perhaps matches TRBD1 (5 bases). The V gene lost 4 bases and the J gene lost 3 bases, with 12 bases spanning the gap. This CDR3 is built from 15 residues. Germline assignment: CDR1 KGHSH and CDR2 LQKENI. The CDR3: CASSHGQGDTGELFF. DNA of the CDR3: TGTGCCAGCTCACATGGGCAGGGCGACACCGGGGAGCTGTTTTTT.